The clone carrying this T cell receptor beta chain showed up just a few times. The data derive from a study of beta chain features in type 1 diabetes. Expressed TCRB transcripts got sequenced, as all isolated RNA was reverse transcribed. Average reads for naive, central memory and regulatory T cell samples were several million. Sequenced by immunoSEQ multiplex PCR; TCRdb stores in-frame clones only, minus some. The sample consists of roughly 250,000 clones, 9.6% of them appearing once. Sequencing was carried out using naive CD4+ T cells from blood. The sequence was obtained from a woman aged 18 to 35 in good health.

CDR3 coding DNA: TGCGCCAGCAGCGCTACAGGGGGCAGGGACCAGCCCCAGCATTTT. Translating gives CASSATGGRDQPQHF. The rearrangement uses TRBV5-1 and TRBJ1-5, with TRBD1 matching 9 bases. Germline V lookup: CDR1 SGHRS, CDR2 YFSETQ. The CDR3 covers 15 residues. Germline trimming cut 4 bases from V and 7 bases from J; bases unmatched to any gene: 9.